The clone carrying this T cell receptor beta chain was picked up many times. No antigen is known for it. The data were taken from a study of T-cell reconstitution after alpha-beta-depleted transplantation in children. Findings of the study overall: Once a year had passed after transplant, T-cell counts and diversity came mostly from newly produced T cells.

Construction of the TCRbeta library involved unique molecular identifiers. Each CDR3 protein gets one entry after TCRdb re-called the PCR reads with MiXCR. The data show around 250,000 distinct CDR3 sequences, around 7.5% seen once. The length of the CDR3 is 14 residues. Trimming removed 6 bases at V and 2 bases at J, with 14 bases between. Per the germline V gene, CDR1 is DFQATT and CDR2 is SNEGSKA (reference sequence). This chain connects TRBV20-1 to TRBJ1-5; D is uncertain. The sample in question was PBMCs, mostly from graft donor cells, obtained 180 days after TCRalphabeta/CD19-depleted stem cell transplant. The TCR originated in a male patient between 5 and 17 years old who had a stem cell transplant for acute lymphoblastic leukemia, so the T cells may come from the graft donor. The CDR3 DNA sequence: TGCAGTGCCCTGGACCGAAGGGGCAATCAGCCCCAGCATTTT. Amino acid sequence: CSALDRRGNQPQHF.